This TCR beta chain derives from a study of shared clonotypes between healthy human individuals. Study context: Per donor, three plates held CD4 naive cells, three held CD4 memory, two held CD8 naive and one held CD8 memory. Study-wide points: Clonotype sharing among the donors was expected to vary with sequencing depth. A reduction in generation probabilities was seen for non-shared clonotypes relative to those shared by all four donors.

The CDR3 contains 13 residues. V was pared by 5 bases and J by 0 bases, with 1 base of the junction left unmatched. Germline CDR1 SGHTA, CDR2 FQGNSA. Naive CD8 cells comprised CD45RO-negative, CCR7-positively selected cells, excluding terminally differentiated effector memory CD45RA+ cells. A remark on this clone: Its specificity is unknown.

This was a deep-level run. Sequencing used immunoSEQ multiplex PCR; TCRdb keeps in-frame clones, though not all of them. The sample records millions of clones, approximately 94% being singletons. The rearrangement links TRBV7-2 to TRBJ2-7, with 7 nucleotides matching TRBD2. This TCR was sampled from a man younger than 35 in good health. Sequencing input: naive CD8+ T cells sorted from blood. CDR3 nucleotide sequence: TGTGCCAGCAGCGAGCGGGACTCCTACGAGCAGTACTTC. Translating it yields CASSERDSYEQYF. The full variable domain, rest sourced from reference TRBV7-2 and TRBJ2-7, is GAGVSQSPSNKVTEKGKDVELRCDPISGHTALYWYRQSLGQGLEFLIYFQGNSAPDKSGLPSDRFSAERTGGSVSTLTIQRTQQEDSAVYLCASSERDSYEQYFGPGTRLTVT.